This is a list of T cell receptor beta chains from one sample in a study of tumor-infiltrating lymphocytes in localized non-small cell lung cancer. The table came from immunoSEQ multiplex PCR; TCRdb's copy has only in-frame clones and leaves some out. The sample shows approximately 17,000 clones, approximately 68% of them seen only once. Sequencing was performed on lung tumor tissue. The receptors were sampled from a human donor with non-small cell lung cancer. CDR3s include the opening cysteine and the closing phenylalanine or tryptophan. A D gene is named only where the DNA matches it firmly. Not every row has a clone size; where given, it reads once, few, many or a size class.

>TRBV25-1|11|-|-|TRBJ2-1
TGTGCCAGCAGTGACAGGCTTGAGCAGTTCTTC
CASSDRLEQFF
>TRBV14|15|-|-|TRBJ1-3
TGTGCCAGCAGCCACGACGGGTTTGCTGGAAACACCATATATTTT
CASSHDGFAGNTIYF
>TRBV10-2|12|-|-|TRBJ2-7
TGCGCCAGCAGTGAAGTAGGGCGGGAGCAGTACTTC
CASSEVGREQYF
>TRBV11-3|13|TRBD1|-|TRBJ1-2
TGTGCCAGCAGCCCCGGGACAGAATATGGCTACACCTTC
CASSPGTEYGYTF
>TRBV7-6|19|TRBD1|-|TRBJ2-7
TGTGCCAGCAGCTTAGCCGCGACAGGGACCTCTATCCTCTCCTACGAGCAGTACTTC
CASSLAATGTSILSYEQYF
>TRBV5-1|17|-|few|TRBJ1-6
TGCGCCAGCAGCTTAGACAGTAGAAATACCCGGATTTCACCCCTCCACTTT
CASSLDSRNTRISPLHF
>TRBV6-5|12|TRBD1|-|TRBJ1-2
TGTGCCAGCAGTTGGACAGGAAACGGCTACACCTTC
CASSWTGNGYTF
>TRBV9|16|-|-|TRBJ1-3
TGTGCCAGCAGCGTAGATATTGGGGACACTGGAAACACCATATATTTT
CASSVDIGDTGNTIYF
>TRBV29-1|17|TRBD2|-|TRBJ2-7
TGCAGCGTTGAAGAATATCGGCTAGCGGGAGGCCTATACGAGCAGTACTTC
CSVEEYRLAGGLYEQYF
>TRBV5-1|15|-|-|TRBJ1-3
TGCGCCAGCAGATCCGACCCTCAACATGGAAACACCATATATTTT
CASRSDPQHGNTIYF
>TRBV5-4|14|TRBD1|-|TRBJ1-2
TGTGCCAGCAGCCGCGACAGGGGCCCCTATGGCTACACCTTC
CASSRDRGPYGYTF
>TRBV9|13|-|-|TRBJ1-1
TGTGCCAGCAGCCAAGGGGGGAACACTGAAGCTTTCTTT
CASSQGGNTEAFF
>TRBV6-4|12|-|few|TRBJ1-1
TGTGCCAGCAGAACCGGCAGGGGAACCGCTTTCTTT
CASRTGRGTAFF
>TRBV7-2|14|-|-|TRBJ2-3
TGTGCCAGCAGCTTTTCCCTCAGCACAGATACGCAGTATTTT
CASSFSLSTDTQYF
>TRBV19|15|TRBD1|-|TRBJ2-5
TGTGCCAGTAGTCCCACCGGGACAGGGTATGAGACCCAGTACTTC
CASSPTGTGYETQYF
>TRBV7-9|15|-|-|TRBJ2-7
TGTGCCAGCAGCCTCCCAGGGCCCGGGACCTACGAGCAGTACTTC
CASSLPGPGTYEQYF
>TRBV7-9|14|TRBD1|-|TRBJ2-7
TGTGCCAGCAGCGAAGGGACAGGGTCCTACGAGCAGTACTTC
CASSEGTGSYEQYF
>TRBV7-9|11|-|-|TRBJ2-1
TGTGCCAGCAGCTTAAGGGACTTCCAGTTCTTC
CASSLRDFQFF
>TRBV5-5|16|-|-|TRBJ2-3
TGTGCCAGCAGCCAAGATCTGGCGGGACCCACAGATACGCAGTATTTT
CASSQDLAGPTDTQYF
>TRBV15|14|-|-|TRBJ1-1
TGTGCCACCAGCAGAGAGGCTCGTGGCACTGAAGCTTTCTTT
CATSREARGTEAFF
>TRBV4-1|16|-|few|TRBJ1-5
TGCGCCAGCAGCCAACCAGGGTATCCAGGAAATCAGCCCCAGCATTTT
CASSQPGYPGNQPQHF
>TRBV5-1|12|-|-|TRBJ1-1
TGCGCCAGCAGCCTACAGGGACCTGAAGCTTTCTTT
CASSLQGPEAFF
>TRBV30|14|-|-|TRBJ1-2
TGTGCCTGGATTCGGCAGGCCGCTAACTATGGCTACACCTTC
CAWIRQAANYGYTF
>TRBV5-5|15|TRBD1|-|TRBJ1-1
TGTGCCAGCAGCCCTCGAGGAGGGGGCGGACTTGAAGCTTTCTTT
CASSPRGGGGLEAFF
>TRBV19|14|-|-|TRBJ2-5
TGTGCCAGTAGTATACAGGCGAAACAAGAGACCCAGTACTTC
CASSIQAKQETQYF
>TRBV19|16|TRBD2|-|TRBJ2-3
TGTGCCAGTTCCACACTGCGGGGGGCCAGGGCAGATACGCAGTATTTT
CASSTLRGARADTQYF
>TRBV11-3|16|TRBD1|-|TRBJ1-2
TGTGCCAGCAGCTTAGAGGGAAGGAGGGGGCGTGTCGGCTACACCTTC
CASSLEGRRGRVGYTF
>TRBV30|11|-|-|TRBJ1-1
TGTGGAGGGGGAGGGAACACTGAAGCTTTCTTT
CGGGGNTEAFF
>TRBV7-8|14|TRBD1|-|TRBJ2-5
TGTGCCAGCAGCCCACAGGGGGTCCAAGAGACCCAGTACTTC
CASSPQGVQETQYF
>TRBV5-1|16|TRBD1|once|TRBJ2-1
TGCGCCAGCAGCTTGTTCGGGACAGGGGGGACCGATGAGCAGTTCTTC
CASSLFGTGGTDEQFF
>TRBV18|14|TRBD1|-|TRBJ2-7
TGTGCCAGCTCACCACGACAGGGGCGGGACGAGCAGTACTTC
CASSPRQGRDEQYF
>TRBV10-3|11|-|few|TRBJ2-1
TGTGCCATCACATATAATTATGAGCAGTTCTTC
CAITYNYEQFF
>TRBV19|14|-|-|TRBJ2-7
TGTGCCAGTAGTAGAACCGGGACCTCCTACGAGCAGTACTTC
CASSRTGTSYEQYF
>TRBV5-1|14|-|-|TRBJ2-5
TGCGCCAGCAGCTTGGGTAGCGGCCAAGAGACCCAGTACTTC
CASSLGSGQETQYF
>TRBV10-1|17|TRBD2|-|TRBJ2-7
TGCGCCAGCAGTGAGGGATCTAGCGGGAGGTCTCAATACGAGCAGTACTTC
CASSEGSSGRSQYEQYF
>TRBV6-6|16|TRBD1|few|TRBJ2-7
TGTGCCAGCAGTTACTCTCGGGACAGGGCCTGGTACGAGCAGTACTTC
CASSYSRDRAWYEQYF
>TRBV27|15|TRBD2|once|TRBJ2-3
TGTGCCAGCAGCATAGCGGGACCTGCCAGTGATACGCAGTATTTT
CASSIAGPASDTQYF
>TRBV19|19|-|-|TRBJ1-5
TGTGCCAGTAGTCCCCTATCTTGGAGGGGTAATTCGTTGGGTCAGCCCCAGCATTTT
CASSPLSWRGNSLGQPQHF
>TRBV10-1|12|-|-|TRBJ2-7
TGCGCCAGCAGTGAGTCCGGCTACGAGCAGTACTTC
CASSESGYEQYF
>TRBV6-5|14|-|-|TRBJ1-2
TGTGCCAGCAGTTACTCTGGGACTAACTATGGCTACACCTTC
CASSYSGTNYGYTF
>TRBV4-2|15|TRBD2|few|TRBJ2-1
TGTGCCAGCAGCCTCTCGACTAGCGCCTACAATGAGCAGTTCTTC
CASSLSTSAYNEQFF
>TRBV27|15|TRBD1|-|TRBJ2-7
TGTGCCAGCAGTCCCCACCGGGACAGGGGCTACGAGCAGTACTTC
CASSPHRDRGYEQYF
>TRBV2|17|TRBD1|-|TRBJ2-7
TGTGCCAGCAGCGTGAACTCCGGGACAGGGGCCTCCTACGAGCAGTACTTC
CASSVNSGTGASYEQYF
>TRBV7-9|13|-|-|TRBJ1-1
TGTGCCAGCAGCCGAACAAGTACGTCTGAAGCTTTCTTT
CASSRTSTSEAFF
>TRBV11-3|15|-|-|TRBJ1-2
TGTGCCAGCAGCTTCCGGGACACTTCTAACTATGGCTACACCTTC
CASSFRDTSNYGYTF
>TRBV11-2|15|-|-|TRBJ1-1
TGTGCCAGCAGCTTAGATGGGGGTTCCAGGGGTAAAGCTTTCTTT
CASSLDGGSRGKAFF
>TRBV14|15|TRBD1|medium-sized|TRBJ1-5
TGTGCCAGCAGCCTAGCGGGACAGGGGAATCAGCCCCAGCATTTT
CASSLAGQGNQPQHF
>TRBV7-2|12|-|-|TRBJ1-1
TGTGCCAGCAGCTGGGGACCATTCACAGCTTTCTTT
CASSWGPFTAFF
>TRBV7-2|19|TRBD2|-|TRBJ2-1
TGTGCCAGCAGCACCCGGGACATTGCGGGAGGCCATTCCTACAATGAGCAGTTCTTC
CASSTRDIAGGHSYNEQFF
>TRBV18|12|-|-|TRBJ2-2
TGTGCCAGCTCATGGAACACCGGGGAGCTGTTTTTT
CASSWNTGELFF
>TRBV30|14|TRBD1|-|TRBJ1-4
TGTGCCTGGAGTGCCGGGACAGGAGATGAAAAACTGTTTTTT
CAWSAGTGDEKLFF
>TRBV7-9|14|TRBD1|-|TRBJ1-1
TGTGCCAGCAGCTTAAGTACAGGGGCCCCTCGAGCTTTCTTT
CASSLSTGAPRAFF
>TRBV18|13|-|few|TRBJ1-1
TGTGCCAGCTTCAGGGTGGAGAACACTGAAGCTTTCTTT
CASFRVENTEAFF